The 5 T cell receptor beta chains below come from one sample, sequenced in a study of blood T cell repertoires in COVID-19. Assay: immunoSEQ multiplex PCR; the TCRdb copy retains only in-frame clones and omits some. The sample consists of under 300,000 clones, 85% to 90% of them appearing once. The sample taken for sequencing was peripheral blood. These TCRs come from a woman aged 40-49 years who had recovered from COVID-19.

This chain links TRBV6-2 or TRBV6-3 with TRBJ2-2; TRBD2 agrees at 8 bases. V gave up 2 bases and J gave up 5 bases; unmatched junction bases: 7. Germline V CDR1 and CDR2: MNHEY, SVGEGT. The CDR3 is made up of 16 amino acids. The CDR3 DNA follows: TGTGCCAGCAGTTACGGAGCGGGAGTAGGAACCGGGGAGCTGTTTTTT. It specifies CASSYGAGVGTGELFF.

CDR3 nucleotides: TGTGCCTGGAGGTCCTCATACATGAACACTGAAGCTTTCTTT. Translated: CAWRSSYMNTEAFF. The gene calls are TRBV30 and TRBJ1-1; D not certain. The V end was cut by 3 bases, the J end by 0 bases, with 11 bases between. CDR1 and CDR2 (germline): GTSNPN, SVGIG (reference sequence). The CDR3 covers 14 residues.

This clone was picked up one time. This chain connects TRBV30 to TRBJ1-5, with D unresolved. This CDR3 is built from 13 residues. In germline, CDR1 is GTSNPN, CDR2 SVGIG (reference sequence). V lost 2 bases, J lost 4 bases, and 9 bases lay in between. CDR3 protein: CAWSPRPNQPQHF. CDR3 nucleotide sequence: TGTGCCTGGAGTCCCAGGCCGAATCAGCCCCAGCATTTT. The full variable domain, with the rest looked up from reference TRBV30 and TRBJ1-5, is SQTIHQWPATLVQPVGSPLSLECTVEGTSNPNLYWYRQAAGRGLQLLFYSVGIGQISSEVPQNLSASRPQDRQFILSSKKLLLSDSGFYLCAWSPRPNQPQHFGDGTRLSIL.

The chain carries TRBV2 and TRBJ1-6; a weak D match, TRBD1 (5 bases). Trimming left V 6 bases short and J 10 bases short, with 13 bases between. The length of the CDR3 is 13 residues. The germline gives CDR1 SNHLY, CDR2 FYNNEI. CDR3 sequence reads: CASRTGPDSPLHF. CDR3 sequence (DNA): TGTGCCAGCAGAACAGGTCCGGACTCACCCCTCCACTTT.

The chain carries TRBV15 and TRBJ1-5; possibly TRBD1 for D (5 bases). CDR1 LNHNV and CDR2 YYDKDF come from the germline V gene (reference sequence). This CDR3 is 15 amino acids long. Deletions cut 3 bases from V and 3 bases from J, with 12 bases between. The CDR3 nucleotides are TGTGCCACCAGCAGCTGGGGCGTTCACAATCAGCCCCAGCATTTT. It specifies CATSSWGVHNQPQHF.